These 2 T cell receptor beta chains originate from one sample sequenced in a study of identical twins. MiXCR, run by TCRdb on the 5' RACE reads, gives a single entry per CDR3 protein. The data show around 250,000 distinct CDR3 sequences, roughly 13% seen once. These same records also appear under a second study, on yellow fever vaccine responses in identical twins.

The sequenced sample was memory (CD45RO+) T cells sorted from blood. Every receptor here comes from a woman younger than 35 in good health.

The chain couples TRBV27 to TRBJ2-5; 8 nucleotides agree with TRBD1. The V gene end was trimmed by 6 bases and the J gene end by 5 bases; junction bases not matched to a gene: 8. The germline V gene encodes CDR1 MNHEY and CDR2 SMNVEV (reference sequence). This CDR3 has 14 amino acids. For the CDR3, the DNA is TGTGCCAGCAGGGAGACAGGGGTTTGGGAGACCCAGTACTTC. Its protein product is CASRETGVWETQYF.

The count of this clonotype is one. The rearrangement links TRBV28 to TRBJ2-7, with D perhaps matching TRBD1 or TRBD2 (6 bases each). V shed 7 bases and J shed 6 bases, with 16 bases lying between them. The CDR3 is made up of 13 amino acids. Germline V lookup: CDR1 MDHEN, CDR2 SYDVKM. CDR3 residues: CASISRGDSEQYF. The CDR3 coding sequence is TGTGCCAGCATCTCGAGGGGGGACTCCGAGCAGTACTTC.